The rows below give T cell receptor beta chains drawn from one sample of a study of cytomegalovirus exposure and HLA in healthy donors. Using immunoSEQ multiplex PCR, the repertoire was profiled, and TCRdb retains in-frame clones only, with some absent. Here the sample spans around 130,000 clones, around 81% being singletons. The sample consisted of PBMCs. The receptor source for this set is a middle-aged woman in good health and CMV-seronegative. CDR3s include the opening cysteine and the closing phenylalanine or tryptophan. D genes are given only for firm matches. Expanded clones get a size class; other rows say once, few or many, or leave the size out.

clone size	D gene	V gene	J gene	CDR3 protein	CDR3 DNA
.	TRBD2	TRBV2	TRBJ2-4	CASDRLAGVGKNIQYF	TGTGCCAGCGATCGTCTCGCGGGGGTGGGCAAAAACATTCAGTACTTC
.	TRBD1	TRBV6-5	TRBJ1-5	CASSPQGLGNQPQHF	TGTGCCAGCAGTCCACAGGGGCTGGGCAATCAGCCCCAGCATTTT
.	TRBD1	TRBV19	TRBJ1-1	CASSTRDRANTEAFF	TGTGCCAGTAGTACCAGAGACAGGGCAAACACTGAAGCTTTCTTT
few	.	TRBV4-1	TRBJ1-5	CASSPQKNQPQHF	TGCGCCAGCAGCCCTCAGAAAAATCAGCCCCAGCATTTT
.	.	TRBV2	TRBJ2-1	CASSLGQSSYNEQFF	TGTGCCAGCAGCCTCGGACAGAGCTCCTACAATGAGCAGTTCTTC
.	TRBD2	TRBV13	TRBJ2-7	CASSSRGGVRSYEQYF	TGTGCCAGCAGCTCTCGGGGGGGCGTCAGATCCTACGAGCAGTACTTC
few	.	TRBV4-1	TRBJ2-1	CASSQVGLSNEQFF	TGCGCCAGCAGCCAGGTGGGCCTAAGCAATGAGCAGTTCTTC
once	.	TRBV4-3	TRBJ1-2	CASSQVQGTNYGYTF	TGCGCCAGCAGCCAAGTTCAGGGGACTAACTATGGCTACACCTTC
.	TRBD1	TRBV7-8	TRBJ1-1	CASADRDRGLTEAFF	TGTGCCAGCGCCGACCGGGACAGGGGGCTCACTGAAGCTTTCTTT
.	.	TRBV27	TRBJ2-7	CASSLSQLAIYEQYF	TGTGCCAGCAGTTTATCCCAGCTAGCGATCTACGAGCAGTACTTC
.	TRBD2	TRBV7-6	TRBJ2-7	CASSYGTSGTYEQYF	TGTGCCAGCAGCTATGGGACTAGCGGAACCTACGAGCAGTACTTC
.	.	TRBV9	TRBJ1-1	CASSVRGGPTEAFF	TGTGCCAGCAGCGTACGCGGGGGTCCCACTGAAGCTTTCTTT
few	.	TRBV2	TRBJ2-7	CASIGGGKEQYF	TGTGCCAGCATAGGGGGGGGGAAGGAGCAGTACTTC
once	.	TRBV4-1	TRBJ2-1	CASSQVGTNEQFF	TGCGCCAGCAGCCAAGTCGGGACTAATGAGCAGTTCTTC
.	.	TRBV5-6	TRBJ2-7	CASSTDSGKQYF	TGTGCCAGCAGCACCGACAGTGGAAAGCAGTACTTC
.	TRBD1	TRBV7-9	TRBJ1-2	CASSPLAGGIGYTF	TGTGCCAGCAGCCCACTCGCAGGGGGAATAGGCTACACCTTC
.	.	TRBV7-9	TRBJ2-4	CASSPQAVENIQYF	TGTGCCAGCAGCCCGCAGGCAGTGGAAAACATTCAGTACTTC
.	.	TRBV5-1	TRBJ1-4	CASSYGSSNEKLFF	TGCGCCAGCAGCTACGGGTCGTCTAATGAAAAACTGTTTTTT
.	TRBD2	TRBV4-1	TRBJ2-5	CASSQDWLAGIPQETQYF	TGCGCCAGCAGCCAAGATTGGCTAGCGGGGATCCCCCAAGAGACCCAGTACTTC
.	TRBD1	TRBV19	TRBJ2-7	CASSPLDRDDEQYF	TGTGCCAGTAGCCCTCTGGACAGGGACGACGAGCAGTACTTC
.	.	TRBV10-2	TRBJ2-7	CATGLYDSYEQYF	TGCGCCACCGGACTTTACGACTCCTACGAGCAGTACTTC
once	TRBD2	TRBV6-1	TRBJ2-1	CASSGPYWGLAGAPYNEQFF	TGTGCCAGCAGTGGCCCCTATTGGGGACTAGCGGGGGCCCCGTACAATGAGCAGTTCTTC
.	TRBD1	TRBV19	TRBJ2-7	CASRLGQGEVYEQYF	TGTGCCAGTAGACTGGGACAGGGGGAGGTCTACGAGCAGTACTTC
.	.	TRBV7-2	TRBJ2-7	CASSPAPGSYEQYF	TGTGCCAGCAGCCCTGCGCCGGGGTCCTACGAGCAGTACTTC
.	.	TRBV11-2	TRBJ1-2	CASSLGSPGGGYTF	TGTGCCAGCAGCTTAGGATCCCCTGGGGGCGGCTACACCTTC
.	.	TRBV7-9	TRBJ2-3	CASSLDGRGVAATDTQYF	TGTGCCAGCAGCTTAGATGGACGGGGAGTAGCGGCCACAGATACGCAGTATTTT
.	TRBD1	TRBV30	TRBJ2-1	CAWSLGQGKYNEQFF	TGTGCCTGGAGTCTTGGACAGGGGAAGTACAATGAGCAGTTCTTC
.	.	TRBV27	TRBJ1-4	CASSPLHPHQGTTNEKLFF	TGTGCCAGCAGCCCTTTACACCCCCATCAGGGAACGACTAATGAAAAACTGTTTTTT
.	.	TRBV7-2	TRBJ2-5	CASSSVPRAPTRTQYF	TGTGCCAGCAGCTCTGTTCCGCGCGCGCCCACCCGTACCCAGTACTTC
.	TRBD1	TRBV30	TRBJ1-1	CAWSVGTGPVNTEAFF	TGTGCCTGGAGTGTAGGGACAGGGCCCGTGAACACTGAAGCTTTCTTT
.	TRBD2	TRBV4-2	TRBJ2-5	CASSQGVAGEVETQYF	TGTGCCAGCAGCCAAGGAGTAGCGGGAGAAGTGGAGACCCAGTACTTC
once	TRBD2	TRBV7-9	TRBJ2-3	CASSLALSSGGRGADTQYF	TGTGCCAGCAGCTTAGCGCTCTCTAGCGGGGGACGAGGAGCAGATACGCAGTATTTT